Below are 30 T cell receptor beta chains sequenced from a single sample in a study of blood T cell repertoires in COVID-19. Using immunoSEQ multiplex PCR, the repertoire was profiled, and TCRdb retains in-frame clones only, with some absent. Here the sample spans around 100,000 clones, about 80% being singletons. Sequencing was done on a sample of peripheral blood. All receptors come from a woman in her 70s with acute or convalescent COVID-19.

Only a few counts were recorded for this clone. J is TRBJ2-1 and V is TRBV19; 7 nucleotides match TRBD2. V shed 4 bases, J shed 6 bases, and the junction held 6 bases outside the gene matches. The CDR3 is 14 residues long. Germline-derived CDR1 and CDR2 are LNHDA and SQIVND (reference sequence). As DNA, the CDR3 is TGTGCCAGTAGTAGGGGGGGGTTGACCAATGAGCAGTTCTTC. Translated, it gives CASSRGGLTNEQFF.

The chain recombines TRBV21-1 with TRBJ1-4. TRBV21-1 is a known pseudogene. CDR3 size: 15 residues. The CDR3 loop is CASSTEKGGAEKLFF. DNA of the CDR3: TGTGCCAGCAGCACAGAAAAGGGAGGAGCTGAAAAACTGTTTTTT.

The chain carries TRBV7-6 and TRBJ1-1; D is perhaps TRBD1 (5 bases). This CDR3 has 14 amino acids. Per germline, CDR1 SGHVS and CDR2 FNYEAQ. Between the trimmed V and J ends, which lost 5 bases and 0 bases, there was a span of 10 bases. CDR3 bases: TGTGCCAGCAGCCGAGCAGGGTTGAACACTGAAGCTTTCTTT. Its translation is CASSRAGLNTEAFF.

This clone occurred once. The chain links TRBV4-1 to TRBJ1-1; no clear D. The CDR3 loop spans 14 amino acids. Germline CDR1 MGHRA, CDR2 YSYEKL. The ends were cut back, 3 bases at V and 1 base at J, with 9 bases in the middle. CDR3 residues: CASSHLDWNTEAFF. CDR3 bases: TGCGCCAGCAGCCATTTGGACTGGAACACTGAAGCTTTCTTT.

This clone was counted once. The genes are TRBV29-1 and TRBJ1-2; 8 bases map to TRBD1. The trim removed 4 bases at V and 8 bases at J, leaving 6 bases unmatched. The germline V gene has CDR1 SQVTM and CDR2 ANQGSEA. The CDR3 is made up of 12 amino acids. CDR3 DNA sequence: TGCAGCGTTGGAGAGGACAGGGTCGGCTACACCTTC. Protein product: CSVGEDRVGYTF.

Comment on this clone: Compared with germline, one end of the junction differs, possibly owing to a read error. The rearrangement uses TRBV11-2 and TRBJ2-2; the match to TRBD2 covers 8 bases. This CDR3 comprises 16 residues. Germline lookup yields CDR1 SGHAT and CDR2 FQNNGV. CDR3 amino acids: CASILASGGHTGELFF. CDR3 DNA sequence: TGTGCCAGCATCTTAGCCAGCGGGGGTCACACCGGGGAGCTGTTTTTT.

The CDR3 sequence is CASSRTGLYGYTF. CDR3 coding DNA: TGTGCCAGCAGTCGGACAGGGCTCTATGGCTACACCTTC. The chain employs TRBV6-5 and TRBJ1-2; 8 bases are a match to TRBD1. V gave up 5 bases and J gave up 4 bases; unmatched junction bases: 3. Germline assignment: CDR1 MNHEY and CDR2 SVGAGI. The CDR3 extends over 13 amino acids.

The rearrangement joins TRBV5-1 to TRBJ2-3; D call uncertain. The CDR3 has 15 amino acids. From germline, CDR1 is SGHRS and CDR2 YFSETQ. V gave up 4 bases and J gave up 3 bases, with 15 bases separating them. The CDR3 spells CASSTDNKRTDTQYF. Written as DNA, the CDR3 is TGCGCCAGCAGCACCGACAATAAAAGAACAGATACGCAGTATTTT.

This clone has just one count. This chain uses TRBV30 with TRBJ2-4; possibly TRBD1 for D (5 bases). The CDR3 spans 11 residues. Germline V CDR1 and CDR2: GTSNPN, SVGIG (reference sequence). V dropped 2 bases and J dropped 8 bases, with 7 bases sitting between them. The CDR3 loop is CAWSLGDIQYF. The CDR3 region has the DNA TGTGCCTGGAGTCTAGGGGACATTCAGTACTTC.

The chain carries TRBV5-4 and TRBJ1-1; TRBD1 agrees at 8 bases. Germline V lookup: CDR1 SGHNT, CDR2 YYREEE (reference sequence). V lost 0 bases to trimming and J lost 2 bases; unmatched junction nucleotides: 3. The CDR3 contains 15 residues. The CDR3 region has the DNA TGTGCCAGCAGCTTGGTCGGGACAGGAAACACTGAAGCTTTCTTT. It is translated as CASSLVGTGNTEAFF.

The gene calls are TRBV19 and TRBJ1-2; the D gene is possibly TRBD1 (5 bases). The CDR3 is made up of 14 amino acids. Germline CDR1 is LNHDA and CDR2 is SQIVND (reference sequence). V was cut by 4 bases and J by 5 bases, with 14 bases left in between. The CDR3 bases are TGTGCCAGTAGTACAAAGGGGATTGGGTATGGCTACACCTTC. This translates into CASSTKGIGYGYTF.

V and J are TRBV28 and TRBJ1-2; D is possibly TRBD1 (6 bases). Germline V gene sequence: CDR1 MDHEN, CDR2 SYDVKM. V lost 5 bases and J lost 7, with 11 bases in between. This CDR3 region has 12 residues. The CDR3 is CASSAGQRGYTF. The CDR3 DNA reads TGTGCCAGCAGTGCTGGACAGCGTGGCTACACCTTC.

The CDR3: CASSPRVLSGNTIYF. DNA of the CDR3: TGTGCCAGCAGTCCACGGGTTCTGTCTGGAAACACCATATATTTT. The rearrangement uses TRBV28 and TRBJ1-3; no firm D call. CDR1 MDHEN and CDR2 SYDVKM come from the germline V gene. The V end was cut by 5 bases, the J end by 1 base, with 12 bases between. There are 15 residues in the CDR3. The whole variable domain, remainder taken from reference TRBV28 and TRBJ1-3, is DVKVTQSSRYLVKRTGEKVFLECVQDMDHENMFWYRQDPGLGLRLIYFSYDVKMKEKGDIPEGYSVSREKKERFSLILESASTNQTSMYLCASSPRVLSGNTIYFGEGSWLTVV.

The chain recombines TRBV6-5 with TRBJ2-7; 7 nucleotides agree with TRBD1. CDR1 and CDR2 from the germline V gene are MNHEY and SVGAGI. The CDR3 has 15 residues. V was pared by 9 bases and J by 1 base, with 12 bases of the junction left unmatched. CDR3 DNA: TGTGCCAGTATAGAGACGAACAGGGGTTCCTACGAGCAGTACTTC. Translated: CASIETNRGSYEQYF.

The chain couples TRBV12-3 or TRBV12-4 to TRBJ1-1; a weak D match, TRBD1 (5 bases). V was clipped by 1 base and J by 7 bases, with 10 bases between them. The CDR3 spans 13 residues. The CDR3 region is CASSLGQGIEAFF. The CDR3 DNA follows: TGTGCCAGCAGTTTAGGGCAGGGTATTGAAGCTTTCTTT.

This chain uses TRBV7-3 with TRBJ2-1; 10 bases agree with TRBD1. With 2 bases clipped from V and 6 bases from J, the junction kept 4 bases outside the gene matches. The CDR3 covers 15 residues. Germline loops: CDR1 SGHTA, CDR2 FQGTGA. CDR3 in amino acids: CASSLGQGEANEQFF. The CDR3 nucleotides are TGTGCCAGCAGCTTAGGACAGGGGGAGGCCAATGAGCAGTTCTTC.

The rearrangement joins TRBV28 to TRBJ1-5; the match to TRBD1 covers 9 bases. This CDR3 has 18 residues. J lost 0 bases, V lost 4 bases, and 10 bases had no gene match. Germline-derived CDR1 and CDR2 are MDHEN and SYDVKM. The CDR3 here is CASSSRDRVYSSNQPQHF. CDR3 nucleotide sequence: TGTGCCAGCAGTTCCCGGGACAGGGTCTACTCTAGCAATCAGCCCCAGCATTTT.

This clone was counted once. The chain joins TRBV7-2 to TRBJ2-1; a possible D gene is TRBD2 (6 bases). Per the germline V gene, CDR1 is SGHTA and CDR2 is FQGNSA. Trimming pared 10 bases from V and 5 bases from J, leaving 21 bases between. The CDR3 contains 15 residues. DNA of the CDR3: TGTGCCACCGCGAGGACGGGACTCCAGAACAATGAGCAGTTCTTC. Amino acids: CATARTGLQNNEQFF.

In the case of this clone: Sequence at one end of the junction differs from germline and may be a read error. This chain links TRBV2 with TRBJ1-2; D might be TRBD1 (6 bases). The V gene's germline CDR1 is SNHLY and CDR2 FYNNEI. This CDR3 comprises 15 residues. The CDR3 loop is CASSLTTGVVGGFTF. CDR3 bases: TGTGCCAGCAGTCTTACGACAGGCGTAGTAGGTGGCTTCACCTTC.

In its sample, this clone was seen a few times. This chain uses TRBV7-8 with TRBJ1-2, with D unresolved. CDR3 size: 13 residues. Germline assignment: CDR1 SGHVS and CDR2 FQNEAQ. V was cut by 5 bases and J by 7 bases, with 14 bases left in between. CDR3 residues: CASSRGSGAGYTF. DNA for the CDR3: TGTGCCAGCAGCCGCGGCTCGGGTGCTGGCTACACCTTC.

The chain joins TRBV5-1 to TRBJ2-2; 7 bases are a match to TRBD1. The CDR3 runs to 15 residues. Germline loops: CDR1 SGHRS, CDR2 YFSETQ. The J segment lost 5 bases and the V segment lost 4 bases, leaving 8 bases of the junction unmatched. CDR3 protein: CASSPGQEVTGELFF. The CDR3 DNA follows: TGCGCCAGCAGCCCAGGACAGGAGGTGACCGGGGAGCTGTTTTTT.

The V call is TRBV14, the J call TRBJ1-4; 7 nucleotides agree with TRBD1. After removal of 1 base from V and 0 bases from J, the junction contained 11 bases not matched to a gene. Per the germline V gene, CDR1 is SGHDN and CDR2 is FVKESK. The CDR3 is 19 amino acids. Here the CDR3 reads CASSQVSPGQTATNEKLFF. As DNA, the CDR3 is TGTGCCAGCAGCCAAGTATCTCCGGGACAGACTGCAACTAATGAAAAACTGTTTTTT.

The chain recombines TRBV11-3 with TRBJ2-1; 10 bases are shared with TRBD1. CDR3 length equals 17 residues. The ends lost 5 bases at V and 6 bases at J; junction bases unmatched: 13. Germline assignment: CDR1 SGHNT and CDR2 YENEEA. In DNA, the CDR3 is TGTGCCAGCAGCGTAGGGACAGGGGCTAGGGGGGGCAATGAGCAGTTCTTC. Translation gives CASSVGTGARGGNEQFF.

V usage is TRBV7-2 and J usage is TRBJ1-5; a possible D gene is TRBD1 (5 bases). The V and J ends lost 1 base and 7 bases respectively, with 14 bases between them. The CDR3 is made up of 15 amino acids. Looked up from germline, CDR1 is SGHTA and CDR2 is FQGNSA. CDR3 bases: TGTGCCAGCAGCTTAGTGAGGATGGGGCACCAGCCCCAGCATTTT. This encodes CASSLVRMGHQPQHF. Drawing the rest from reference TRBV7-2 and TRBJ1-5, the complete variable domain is GAGVSQSPSNKVTEKGKDVELRCDPISGHTALYWYRQSLGQGLEFLIYFQGNSAPDKSGLPSDRFSAERTGGSVSTLTIQRTQQEDSAVYLCASSLVRMGHQPQHFGDGTRLSIL.

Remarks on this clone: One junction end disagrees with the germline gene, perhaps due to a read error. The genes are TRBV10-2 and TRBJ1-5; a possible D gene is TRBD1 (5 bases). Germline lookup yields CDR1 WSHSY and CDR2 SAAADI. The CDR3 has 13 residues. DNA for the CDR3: TGCGCCCGCAGTGGGGGGGAGGGTCAGCCCCAGCATTTT. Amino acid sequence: CARSGGEGQPQHF.

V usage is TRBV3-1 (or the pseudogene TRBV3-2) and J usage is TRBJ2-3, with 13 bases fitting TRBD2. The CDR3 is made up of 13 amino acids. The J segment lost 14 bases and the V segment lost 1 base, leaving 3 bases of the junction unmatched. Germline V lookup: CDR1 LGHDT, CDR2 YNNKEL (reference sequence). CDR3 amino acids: CASSQVGLAGVYF. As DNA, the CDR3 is TGTGCCAGCAGCCAAGTTGGACTAGCGGGGGTGTATTTT.

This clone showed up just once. As DNA, the CDR3 is TGTGCCAGCAGGTTTAGCAATGAGCAGTTCTTC. Its translation: CASRFSNEQFF. The chain joins TRBV6-5 to TRBJ2-1, with D unclear. This CDR3 region has 11 residues. Germline CDR1 and CDR2: MNHEY and SVGAGI. Trimming took off 6 bases at V and 6 bases at J, with 6 bases between the two ends.

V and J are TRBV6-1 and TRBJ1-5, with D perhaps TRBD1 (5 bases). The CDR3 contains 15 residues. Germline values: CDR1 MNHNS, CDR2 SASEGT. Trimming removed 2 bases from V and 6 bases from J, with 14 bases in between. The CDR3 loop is CASSEFHQGGQPQHF. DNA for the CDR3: TGTGCCAGCAGTGAATTTCACCAGGGTGGTCAGCCCCAGCATTTT.

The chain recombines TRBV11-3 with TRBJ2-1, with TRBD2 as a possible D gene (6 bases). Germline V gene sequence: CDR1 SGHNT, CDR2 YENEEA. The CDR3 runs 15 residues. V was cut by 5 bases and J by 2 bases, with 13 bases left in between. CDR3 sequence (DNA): TGTGCCAGCAGCCCAACCAGGGAGGCCTACAATGAGCAGTTCTTC. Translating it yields CASSPTREAYNEQFF. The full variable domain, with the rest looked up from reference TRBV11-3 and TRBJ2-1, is EAGVVQSPRYKIIEKKQPVAFWCNPISGHNTLYWYLQNLGQGPELLIRYENEEAVDDSQLPKDRFSAERLKGVDSTLKIQPAELGDSAVYLCASSPTREAYNEQFFGPGTRLTVL.

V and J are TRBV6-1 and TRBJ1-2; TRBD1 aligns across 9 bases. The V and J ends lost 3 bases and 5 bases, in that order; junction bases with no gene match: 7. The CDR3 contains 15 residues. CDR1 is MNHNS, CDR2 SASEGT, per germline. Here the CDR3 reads CASSERGQGRYGYTF. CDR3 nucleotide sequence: TGTGCCAGCAGTGAGCGAGGACAGGGGAGATATGGCTACACCTTC.